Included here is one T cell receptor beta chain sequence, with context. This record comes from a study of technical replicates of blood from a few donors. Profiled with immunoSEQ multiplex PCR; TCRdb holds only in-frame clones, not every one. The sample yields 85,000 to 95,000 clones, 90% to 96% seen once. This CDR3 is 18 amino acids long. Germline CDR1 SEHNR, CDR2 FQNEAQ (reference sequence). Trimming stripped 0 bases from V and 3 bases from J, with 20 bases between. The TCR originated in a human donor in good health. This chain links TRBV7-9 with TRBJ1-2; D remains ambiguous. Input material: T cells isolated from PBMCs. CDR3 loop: CASSLAMELPHNYYGYTF. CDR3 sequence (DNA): TGTGCCAGCAGCTTAGCAATGGAGCTGCCCCATAACTACTATGGCTACACCTTC.